This T cell receptor beta chain was profiled in a study of T cell changes during pregnancy in multiple sclerosis (dated by TCRdb to about 2019). Context from the whole study: The study looked at changes in the T cell repertoire across pregnancy in women with multiple sclerosis.

Libraries were prepared through the immunoSEQ multiplex PCR assay. In TCRdb, the immuneACCESS table is reduced to in-frame sequences with V and J assigned. These tables do not hold every clone; where another copy was compared, an unresolved V gene accounts for under half, and the others remain unexplained. The sample table contains approximately 70,000 clones; only one count was recorded for 80% to 95% of them. The ten largest make up 1.5% to 2.5% of the sample. With respect to this clone: Its antigen has not been determined. No base qualities exist here, and no much larger clone lies one base off it.

Specimen: peripheral blood, collected in the second trimester of pregnancy. This clonotype originated in a female donor with multiple sclerosis, enrolled in a pregnancy study.

CDR3 sequence: CASSDRDRVSQETQYF. The DNA sequence is TGTGCCAGCAGCGACCGGGACAGGGTATCGCAAGAGACCCAGTACTTC. Here the chain combines TRBV7-9 and TRBJ2-5; TRBD1 lines up with 9 middle nucleotides. The germline V gene (reference sequence) gives CDR1 as SEHNR and CDR2 as FQNEAQ. The CDR3 runs 16 amino acids, cysteine and phenylalanine included. The kept DNA is CDR3 alone, 48 bases in frame from the first base. Here V drops 5 bases and J drops 2 bases, and the junction holds 9 bases not matched to any gene.